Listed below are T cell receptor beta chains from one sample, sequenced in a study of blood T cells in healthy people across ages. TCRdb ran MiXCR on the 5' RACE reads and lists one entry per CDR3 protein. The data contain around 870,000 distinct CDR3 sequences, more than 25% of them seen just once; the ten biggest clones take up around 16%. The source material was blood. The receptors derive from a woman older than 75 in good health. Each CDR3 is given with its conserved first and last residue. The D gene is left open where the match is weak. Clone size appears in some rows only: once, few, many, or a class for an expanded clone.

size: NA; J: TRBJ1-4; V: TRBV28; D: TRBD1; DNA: TGTGCCAGCAGGGAGGGAGGGACAGATGAAAAACTGTTTTTT; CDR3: CASREGGTDEKLFF
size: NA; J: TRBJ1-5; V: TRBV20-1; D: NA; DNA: TGCAGTGCCCGGAGGCAGTTGGGTCAGCCCCAGCATTTT; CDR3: CSARRQLGQPQHF
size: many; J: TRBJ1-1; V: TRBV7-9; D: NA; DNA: TGTGCCAGCAGCCCGGACAGCTGGAACACTGAAGCTTTCTTT; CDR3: CASSPDSWNTEAFF
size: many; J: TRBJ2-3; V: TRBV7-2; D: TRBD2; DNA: TGTGCCAGCAGCCCCCAGGGCCTAGCGGGGACAGATACGCAGTATTTT; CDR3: CASSPQGLAGTDTQYF
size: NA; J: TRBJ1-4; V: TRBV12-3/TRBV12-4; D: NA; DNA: TGTGCCAGCAGTTTCATGGGGGATGAAAAACTGTTTTTT; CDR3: CASSFMGDEKLFF
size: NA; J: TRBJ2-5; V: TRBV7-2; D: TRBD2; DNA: TGTGCCAGCAGCTTGATGTCGGGGGGGGCTGGTAATGAGCAGTACTTC; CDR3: CASSLMSGGAGNEQYF
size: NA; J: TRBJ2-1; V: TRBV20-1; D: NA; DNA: TGCAGTGCTAGATCGGGGTCCGGTTACAATGAGCAGTTCTTC; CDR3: CSARSGSGYNEQFF
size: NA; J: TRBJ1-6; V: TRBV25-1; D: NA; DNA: TGTGCCAGCAGTGCCACCGGGCGGGAGTCACCCCTCCACTTT; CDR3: CASSATGRESPLHF
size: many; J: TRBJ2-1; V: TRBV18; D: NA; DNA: TGTGCCAGCTCACAAATCCCAGGCGTCGATGAGCAGTTCTTC; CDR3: CASSQIPGVDEQFF
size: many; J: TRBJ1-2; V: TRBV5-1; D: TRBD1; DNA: TGCGCCAGCAGCTTGGATCCTTATTCGATGGGACAGGGACCTGGCTACACCTTC; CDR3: CASSLDPYSMGQGPGYTF
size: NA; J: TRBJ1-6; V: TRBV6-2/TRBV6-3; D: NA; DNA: TGTGCCAGCAGATCAGGACAGCAAAGCTCCTATAATTCACCCCTCCACTTT; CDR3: CASRSGQQSSYNSPLHF
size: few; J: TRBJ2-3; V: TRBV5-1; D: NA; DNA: TGCGCCAGCAGCTTGGAAAGGGAAGATACGCAGTATTTT; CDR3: CASSLEREDTQYF
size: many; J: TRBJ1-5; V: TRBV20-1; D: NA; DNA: TGCAGTGCTGGAACAGGGATCGGCAATCAGCCCCAGCATTTT; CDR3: CSAGTGIGNQPQHF
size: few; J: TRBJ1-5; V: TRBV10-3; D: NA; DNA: TGTGCCATCAGTGTCCACCGGGACTTTGGCAATCAGCCCCAGCATTTT; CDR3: CAISVHRDFGNQPQHF
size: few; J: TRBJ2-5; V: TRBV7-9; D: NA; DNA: TGTGCCAGCAGCCAGCAGTCCAGGGCCGAGACCCAGTACTTC; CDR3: CASSQQSRAETQYF
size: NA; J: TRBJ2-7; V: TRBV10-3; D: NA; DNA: TGTGCCATCAGTGAGGTCGGGATTGAGCAGTACTTC; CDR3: CAISEVGIEQYF
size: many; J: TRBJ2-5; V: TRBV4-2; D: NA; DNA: TGTGCCAGCAGCACCACCGGGTCCCAAGAGACCCAGTACTTC; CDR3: CASSTTGSQETQYF
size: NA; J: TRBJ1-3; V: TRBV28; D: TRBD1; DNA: TGTGCCAGCAGTTTACGACAGGGCCTCTCTGGAAACACCATATATTTT; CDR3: CASSLRQGLSGNTIYF
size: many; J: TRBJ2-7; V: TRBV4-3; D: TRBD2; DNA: TGCGCCAGCAGCCCTTTTGCGGGGGGGAGACTGGACTACGAGCAGTACTTC; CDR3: CASSPFAGGRLDYEQYF
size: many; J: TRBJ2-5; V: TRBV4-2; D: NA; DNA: TGTGCCAGCAGCGAAAGGGTATGGGGGGAAGAGACCCAGTACTTC; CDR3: CASSERVWGEETQYF
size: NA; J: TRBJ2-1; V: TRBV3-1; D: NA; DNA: TGTGCCAGCAGCCAAGTATGGGCTGTGGCAAATGAGCAGTTCTTC; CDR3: CASSQVWAVANEQFF
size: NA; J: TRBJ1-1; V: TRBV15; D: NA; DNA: TGTGCCACCAGCAGAGACAGGGGAATTGAAGCTTTCTTT; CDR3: CATSRDRGIEAFF
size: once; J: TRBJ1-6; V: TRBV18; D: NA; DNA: TGTGCCAGCTCACCCGGGACAAACTATAATTCACCCCTCCACTTT; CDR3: CASSPGTNYNSPLHF
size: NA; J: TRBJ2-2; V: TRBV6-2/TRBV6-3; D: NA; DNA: TGTGCCTGCAGTTACTATGGGACTGCCTTCGGCGGGGAGCTGTTTTTT; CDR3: CACSYYGTAFGGELFF
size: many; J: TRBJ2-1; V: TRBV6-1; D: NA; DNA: TGTGCCAGCAGTGAAAGATCGCTAAACAATGAGCAGTTCTTC; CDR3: CASSERSLNNEQFF
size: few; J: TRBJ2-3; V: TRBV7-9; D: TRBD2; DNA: TGTGCCAGCAGCTTAGAGGGAGGCCGGGGGGCAGATACGCAGTATTTT; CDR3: CASSLEGGRGADTQYF
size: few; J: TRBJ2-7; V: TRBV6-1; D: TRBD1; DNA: TGTGCCAGCAGTCCTACAGGGGGCGAGCAGTACTTC; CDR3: CASSPTGGEQYF
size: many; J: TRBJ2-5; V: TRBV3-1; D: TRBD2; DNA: TGTGCCAGCAGCCAAACTAGCGGGGCGCAAGAGACCCAGTACTTC; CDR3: CASSQTSGAQETQYF
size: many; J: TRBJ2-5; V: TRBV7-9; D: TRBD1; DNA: TGTGCCAGCAGCTTAAGGGGGACAGGGAGTAAGACCCAGTACTTC; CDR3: CASSLRGTGSKTQYF
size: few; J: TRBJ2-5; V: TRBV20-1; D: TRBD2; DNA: TGCAGTTCGAAGACTAGCGGGGGGGGTGAGACCCAGTACTTC; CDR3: CSSKTSGGGETQYF
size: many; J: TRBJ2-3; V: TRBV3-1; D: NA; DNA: TGTGCCAGCAGCCAACAGTCACTGAGTACAGATACGCAGTATTTT; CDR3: CASSQQSLSTDTQYF
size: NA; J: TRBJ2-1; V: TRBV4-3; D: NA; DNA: TGCGCCAGCAGCCAAGCGCGGCAGGGGGGCTACAACGAGCAGTTCTTC; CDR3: CASSQARQGGYNEQFF
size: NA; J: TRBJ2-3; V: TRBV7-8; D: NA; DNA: TGTGCCAGCACCGCGGACCGAAGTTTCACAGATACGCAGTATTTT; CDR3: CASTADRSFTDTQYF
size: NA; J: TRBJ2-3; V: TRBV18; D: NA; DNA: TGTGCCAGCTCACCACAAGGGGGTGGCTACACAGATACGCAGTATTTT; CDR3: CASSPQGGGYTDTQYF
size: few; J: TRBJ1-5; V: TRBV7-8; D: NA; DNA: TGTGCCAGCAGCTTAGGACGGGTCGGCAATCAGCCCCAGCATTTT; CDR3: CASSLGRVGNQPQHF
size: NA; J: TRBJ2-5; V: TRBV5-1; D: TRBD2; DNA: TGCGCCAGCAGTGGTGGTAGCGGGGGCATACAAGAGACCCAGTACTTC; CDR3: CASSGGSGGIQETQYF
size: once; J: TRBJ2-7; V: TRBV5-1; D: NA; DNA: TGCGCCAGCAGCCGGACAGCTTACTACGAGCAGTACTTC; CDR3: CASSRTAYYEQYF
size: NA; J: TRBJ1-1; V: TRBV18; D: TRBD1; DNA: TGTGCCAGCTCACCACAGGCAGGGGGCCCTCCTGAAGCTTTCTTT; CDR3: CASSPQAGGPPEAFF
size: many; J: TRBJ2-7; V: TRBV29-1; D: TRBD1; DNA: TGCAGCGTCGTACGACAGGGGCTCTACGAGCAGTACTTC; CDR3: CSVVRQGLYEQYF
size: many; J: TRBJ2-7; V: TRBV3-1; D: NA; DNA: TGTGCCAGCAGCCAAGTCACACTAGCTTACGAGCAGTACTTC; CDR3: CASSQVTLAYEQYF
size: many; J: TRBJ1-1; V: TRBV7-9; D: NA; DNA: TGTGCCAGCAGCCGAACCGCAGGTAACACTGAAGCTTTCTTT; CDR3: CASSRTAGNTEAFF
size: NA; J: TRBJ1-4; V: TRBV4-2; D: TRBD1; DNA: TGTGCCAGTAGCCTTAACAGGGGGCGAAGTGAAAGACTGTTTTTT; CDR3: CASSLNRGRSERLFF
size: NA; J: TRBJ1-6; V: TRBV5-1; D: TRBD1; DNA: TGCGCCAGCAGCACCAGGACAGGGGTTCGTAATTCACCCCCCCACTTT; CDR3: CASSTRTGVRNSPPHF
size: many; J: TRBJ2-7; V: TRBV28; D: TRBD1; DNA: TGTGCCAGCAGTTTCCAGGGGGCCAGAGTAAACGAGCAGTACTTC; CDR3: CASSFQGARVNEQYF
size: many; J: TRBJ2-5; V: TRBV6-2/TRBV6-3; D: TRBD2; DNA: TGTGCCAGCAGTTACACAGGGACTAGCGGGGGGCTCCCACAAGAGACCCAGTACTTC; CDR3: CASSYTGTSGGLPQETQYF
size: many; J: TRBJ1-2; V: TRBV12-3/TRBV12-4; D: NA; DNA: TGTGCCAGCAGCCGGCGGGGGACCTATGGCTACACCTTC; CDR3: CASSRRGTYGYTF
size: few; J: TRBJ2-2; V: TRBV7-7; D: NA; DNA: TGTGCCAGCAGCTTATTTACGGCGAACACCGGGGAGCTGTTTTTT; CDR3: CASSLFTANTGELFF
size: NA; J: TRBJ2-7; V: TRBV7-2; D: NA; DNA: TGTGCCAGCAGCTTAGGGGGCAGCTTCCTCTACGAGCAGTACTTC; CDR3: CASSLGGSFLYEQYF
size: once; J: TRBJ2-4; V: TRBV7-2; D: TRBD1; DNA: TGTGCCAGCAGCCCAGACAGGGGGGACATTCAGTACTTC; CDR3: CASSPDRGDIQYF
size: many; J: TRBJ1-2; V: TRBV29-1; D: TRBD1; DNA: TGCAGCGTTCTCGGACAGGGGGACGATGGCTACACCTTC; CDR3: CSVLGQGDDGYTF
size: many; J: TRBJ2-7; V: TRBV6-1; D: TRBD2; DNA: TGTGCCAGCACCACCATTCCGGGACTAGCGGGGGGGTACGAGCAGTACTTC; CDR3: CASTTIPGLAGGYEQYF
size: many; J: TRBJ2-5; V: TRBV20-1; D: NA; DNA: TGCAGTGCTTCCCAGGGAGCAGAGACCCAGTACTTC; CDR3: CSASQGAETQYF
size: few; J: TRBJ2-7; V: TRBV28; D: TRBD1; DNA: TGTGCCAGCAGTTCCGGGGGACAGGGGTGGGAGCAGTACTTC; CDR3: CASSSGGQGWEQYF
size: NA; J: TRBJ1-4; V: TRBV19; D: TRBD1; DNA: TGTGCCAGTAGCGGGACAGGGATCTATGAAAAACTGTTTTTT; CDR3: CASSGTGIYEKLFF
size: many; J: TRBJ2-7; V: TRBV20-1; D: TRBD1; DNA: TGCAGTGCGACGGACAGGGGTTCTTTTAGACCGGACGAGCAGTACTTC; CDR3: CSATDRGSFRPDEQYF
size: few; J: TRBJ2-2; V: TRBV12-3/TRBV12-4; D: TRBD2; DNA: TGTGCCAGCAGTGTAGGGACTAGCGGGACCGGGGAGCTGTTTTTT; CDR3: CASSVGTSGTGELFF
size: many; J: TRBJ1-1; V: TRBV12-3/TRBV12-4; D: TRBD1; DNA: TGTGCCAGCAGTTTTACGGGGGGCAGGGGGTCCACTGAAGCTTTCTTT; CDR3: CASSFTGGRGSTEAFF
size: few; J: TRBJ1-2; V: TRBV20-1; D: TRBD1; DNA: TGCAGTGCCACCTTTGGGCCAGGGGGCCTAAACTATGGCTACACCTTC; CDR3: CSATFGPGGLNYGYTF
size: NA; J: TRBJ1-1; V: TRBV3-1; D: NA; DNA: TGTGCCAGCAGTGCGACAGGTCTTGTGGGGAACACTGAAGCTTTCTTT; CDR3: CASSATGLVGNTEAFF